This passage covers 32 T cell receptor beta chains from one sample sequenced in a study of OX40 agonist ivuxolimab in advanced cancers. The repertoire was sequenced with immunoSEQ multiplex PCR; TCRdb's copy has only in-frame clones and lacks some. The sample lists about 68,000 clones, about nine tenths occurring once. The sequences come from CD4+ or CD8+ T cells sorted from blood, collected in a trial of the OX40 agonist ivuxolimab. These receptors all come from an adult with an advanced solid tumor such as melanoma, head and neck, liver or kidney cancer.

The chain is built from TRBV11-2 and TRBJ2-4, with a weak D call TRBD2 (6 bases). The V end was cut by 5 bases, the J end by 6 bases, with 8 bases between. The germline V gene encodes CDR1 SGHAT and CDR2 FQNNGV. The length of the CDR3 is 12 residues. This CDR3 is CASSEAGNIQYF. The DNA of the CDR3 is TGTGCCAGCAGCGAAGCGGGAAACATTCAGTACTTC.

This chain connects TRBV7-9 to TRBJ2-1; the D is unclear. The V gene's germline CDR1 is SEHNR and CDR2 FQNEAQ (reference sequence). CDR3 length: 12 residues. Deletions cut 5 bases from V and 8 bases from J, with 10 bases between. CDR3 sequence: CASSALEDEQFF. In nucleotides, the CDR3 is TGTGCCAGCAGCGCTCTCGAAGATGAGCAGTTCTTC.

This clone was detected a few times. J is TRBJ2-1 and V is TRBV10-2, with TRBD1 matching 8 bases. CDR1 is WSHSY and CDR2 is SAAADI in the germline V gene. This CDR3 comprises 13 residues. The junction had 1 base not matched to a gene; V was cut back by 6 bases and J by 3 bases. For the CDR3, the DNA is TGCGCCAGCAGCGGGACAGGCTACAATGAGCAGTTCTTC. This codes for CASSGTGYNEQFF.

V is TRBV6-6 and J is TRBJ2-1; 7 bases agree with TRBD1. V lost 2 bases, J lost 0 bases, and 4 bases stayed unmatched. Looked up from germline, CDR1 is MNHNY and CDR2 is SVGAGI (reference sequence). The CDR3 spans 16 residues. CDR3 region: CASSYPTGSSYNEQFF. The CDR3 nucleotides are TGTGCCAGCAGTTACCCGACAGGGAGCTCCTACAATGAGCAGTTCTTC.

This chain joins TRBV9 and TRBJ1-2, with no clear D. V lost 2 bases and J 7 bases, leaving 9 bases between the germline ends. CDR1 and CDR2 (germline): SGDLS, YYNGEE. The length of the CDR3 is 12 residues. The CDR3 DNA follows: TGTGCCAGCAGCGTTTCCACGGGTGGCTACACCTTC. This gives the protein CASSVSTGGYTF.

A note on this clone: A junction boundary mismatches the germline segment, possibly from a read error. This CDR3 is also generated by other DNA sequences in the sample. The chain employs TRBV28 and TRBJ1-1, with D possibly matching TRBD1 (5 bases). The CDR3 sequence is 15 residues long. CDR1 and CDR2 from the germline V gene are MDHEN and SYDVKM. The CDR3, as DNA: TGTGCTAGCAGACCAAGCGGGGGGTCTAACACTGAAGCTTTCTTT. It translates to CASRPSGGSNTEAFF.

The chain is built from TRBV6-6 and TRBJ1-5; 11 nucleotides line up with TRBD1. Unmatched junction bases numbered 4, after V lost 5 bases and J lost 7 bases. The CDR3 spans 14 residues. The germline V gene encodes CDR1 MNHNY and CDR2 SVGAGI (reference sequence). The CDR3 protein is CASSPRDRGQPQHF. The CDR3 nucleotides read TGTGCCAGCAGTCCCCGGGACAGGGGGCAGCCCCAGCATTTT.

J is TRBJ1-4 and V is TRBV4-3; TRBD1 is a possible D gene (5 bases). The CDR3 is 15 amino acids. The V end lost 0 bases, the J end lost 8 bases, and 13 bases lay between the germline ends. Germline V gives CDR1 LGHNA, CDR2 YSLEER. DNA of the CDR3: TGCGCCAGCAGCCAAGAGGCGGGGCGACAGGAAAAACTGTTTTTT. Translation: CASSQEAGRQEKLFF.

The chain has TRBV10-3 and TRBJ2-3; D possibly matches TRBD1 or TRBD2 (5 bases each). CDR3 length equals 15 residues. V lost 6 bases, J lost 3 bases, and 16 bases lay in between. Germline lookup yields CDR1 ENHRY and CDR2 SYGVKD. CDR3 in DNA: TGTGCCATCAGATTTGGGGGTTTTAGGACAGATACGCAGTATTTT. Residues: CAIRFGGFRTDTQYF.

The rearrangement links TRBV6-5 to TRBJ1-2; 10 bases align to TRBD1. CDR1 is MNHEY and CDR2 is SVGAGI in the germline V gene. V shed 4 bases, J shed 8 bases, and the junction held 4 bases outside the gene matches. This CDR3 contains 13 residues. The CDR3 DNA reads as TGTGCCAGCAGTTCGGGACAGGGGAGCGGCTACACCTTC. It translates to CASSSGQGSGYTF.

This clone occurred once. The V and J genes are TRBV27 and TRBJ2-2; D remains unclear. V dropped 0 bases and J dropped 1 base, with 6 bases sitting between them. CDR1 is MNHEY, CDR2 SMNVEV, per germline (reference sequence). There are 15 residues in the CDR3. The CDR3 sequence: CASSLSPGNTGELFF. The CDR3 DNA reads as TGTGCCAGCAGTTTATCGCCGGGGAACACCGGGGAGCTGTTTTTT.

This chain uses TRBV5-1 with TRBJ2-1; D not resolved. The CDR3 is 13 amino acids. In germline, CDR1 is SGHRS, CDR2 YFSETQ. Trimming took 4 bases from V and 8 from J, leaving 13 bases between them. CDR3 sequence (DNA): TGCGCCAGCAGCGGTGGGGAAGAGGATGAGCAGTTCTTC. This gives the protein CASSGGEEDEQFF.

CDR3 residues: CASSHGGPEQYF. CDR3 DNA sequence: TGTGCCAGCAGCCACGGGGGTCCGGAGCAGTACTTC. J is TRBJ2-7 and V is TRBV7-2, with D perhaps matching TRBD2 (6 bases). The germline V gene encodes CDR1 SGHTA and CDR2 FQGNSA. The CDR3 has 12 amino acids. V was cut by 5 bases and J by 7 bases, with 12 bases left in between. Together with reference TRBV7-2 and TRBJ2-7, the CDR3 gives the full variable domain: GAGVSQSPSNKVTEKGKDVELRCDPISGHTALYWYRQSLGQGLEFLIYFQGNSAPDKSGLPSDRFSAERTGGSVSTLTIQRTQQEDSAVYLCASSHGGPEQYFGPGTRLTVT.

V and J are TRBV15 and TRBJ1-3; 9 nucleotides match TRBD1. The CDR3 consists of 19 residues. V shed 2 bases, J shed 4 bases, and the junction held 15 bases outside the gene matches. Germline CDR1 is LNHNV and CDR2 is YYDKDF (reference sequence). The DNA of the CDR3 is TGTGCCACCAGCAGACCCCTCTGGGGACAGGGAATAGAAGGAAACACCATATATTTT. It specifies CATSRPLWGQGIEGNTIYF.

The CDR3 bases are TGCAGCGCCTACCGGGACCAGGGACACGAGCAGTACTTC. Its translation is CSAYRDQGHEQYF. V gene TRBV29-1 combines with J gene TRBJ2-7; TRBD1 or TRBD2 may be the D gene (5 bases each). Deletions cut 7 bases from V and 5 bases from J, with 18 bases between. The CDR3 has 13 amino acids. The germline gives CDR1 SQVTM, CDR2 ANQGSEA.

The chain employs TRBV5-6 and TRBJ2-7, with TRBD1 matching 7 bases. Germline CDR1 SGHDT, CDR2 YYEEEE. The CDR3 contains 14 residues. V shed 4 bases, J shed 2 bases, and the junction held 6 bases outside the gene matches. CDR3 coding DNA: TGTGCCAGCAGCCTAAGGGACAGTCCCTACGAGCAGTACTTC. Translation: CASSLRDSPYEQYF.

The chain links TRBV11-2 to TRBJ1-5; tentatively, D is TRBD1 (5 bases). Trimming took 5 bases from V and 9 from J, leaving 8 bases between them. This CDR3 is built from 11 residues. The V gene's germline CDR1 is SGHAT and CDR2 FQNNGV. The DNA for the CDR3 is TGTGCCAGCAGCGGGGGGGGGCCCCAGCATTTT. Protein: CASSGGGPQHF.

V usage is TRBV7-9 and J usage is TRBJ2-1; D uncertain. The CDR3 is made up of 13 amino acids. V gave up 4 bases and J gave up 4 bases, with 8 bases separating them. The V gene's germline CDR1 is SEHNR and CDR2 FQNEAQ (reference sequence). CDR3 nucleotides: TGTGCCAGCAGCTCGGGCGAGTACAATGAGCAGTTCTTC. This codes for CASSSGEYNEQFF.

The chain joins TRBV10-3 to TRBJ2-7; 7 bases line up with TRBD2. Germline lookup yields CDR1 ENHRY and CDR2 SYGVKD. V was clipped by 4 bases and J by 3 bases; unmatched bases: 3. This CDR3 is built from 13 residues. The CDR3 sequence: CAISGEGFYEQYF. CDR3 sequence (DNA): TGTGCCATCAGTGGGGAGGGATTCTACGAGCAGTACTTC.

The chain couples TRBV7-2 to TRBJ1-5; D might be TRBD1 (5 bases). Trimming stripped 3 bases from V and 0 bases from J, with 15 bases between. The CDR3 spans 17 residues. The germline V gene has CDR1 SGHTA and CDR2 FQGNSA. Here the CDR3 reads CASSFGAGRYSNQPQHF. CDR3 DNA: TGTGCCAGCAGCTTCGGCGCAGGGCGATATAGCAATCAGCCCCAGCATTTT.

CDR3 bases: TGTGCCACCGCTGGGACAGACCTTATCTCTGGAAACACCATATATTTT. Amino acid sequence: CATAGTDLISGNTIYF. This chain joins TRBV7-9 and TRBJ1-3, with 7 bases lining up with TRBD1. Looked up from germline, CDR1 is SEHNR and CDR2 is FQNEAQ (reference sequence). CDR3 length equals 16 residues. V lost 10 bases to trimming and J lost 0 bases; unmatched junction nucleotides: 12.

In DNA, the CDR3 is TGTGCCAGCAGCCAAGATGGGCGGGGTGGCTACACCTTC. Protein: CASSQDGRGGYTF. The chain is built from TRBV14 and TRBJ1-2, with D unclear. The CDR3 has 13 amino acids. Germline-derived CDR1 and CDR2 are SGHDN and FVKESK. The ends were cut back, 0 bases at V and 7 bases at J, with 9 bases in the middle.

This rearrangement joins TRBV6-5 to TRBJ2-1; 12 nucleotides line up with TRBD2. Germline lookup yields CDR1 MNHEY and CDR2 SVGAGI. Trimming cost V 5 bases and J 8 bases; bases outside gene matches: 7. The CDR3 extends over 15 amino acids. In nucleotides, the CDR3 is TGTGCCAGCAGTCTGACTAGCGGGAGACGAGATGAGCAGTTCTTC. Translating it yields CASSLTSGRRDEQFF.

J is TRBJ1-2 and V is TRBV2; tentative D call: TRBD1 (5 bases). Germline V CDR1 and CDR2: SNHLY, FYNNEI. This CDR3 is built from 14 residues. The ends were cut back, 7 bases at V and 5 bases at J, with 17 bases in the middle. Here the CDR3 reads CASTPRGSGYGYTF. CDR3 nucleotides: TGTGCCAGCACCCCTCGGGGCTCCGGGTATGGCTACACCTTC.

This rearrangement joins TRBV5-1 to TRBJ2-3, with 13 bases identical to TRBD2. In germline, CDR1 is SGHRS, CDR2 YFSETQ. The trim removed 4 bases at V and 3 bases at J, leaving 8 bases unmatched. The CDR3 runs 17 residues. The CDR3 sequence is CASSPGLAGALTDTQYF. The CDR3 nucleotides read TGCGCCAGCAGCCCCGGACTAGCGGGGGCCTTGACAGATACGCAGTATTTT. The variable domain in full, completed from reference TRBV5-1 and TRBJ2-3, reads KAGVTQTPRYLIKTRGQQVTLSCSPISGHRSVSWYQQTPGQGLQFLFEYFSETQRNKGNFPGRFSGRQFSNSRSEMNVSTLELGDSALYLCASSPGLAGALTDTQYFGPGTRLTVL.

V is TRBV28 and J is TRBJ1-5, with 8 bases that match TRBD1. The trim removed 0 bases at V and 5 bases at J, leaving 21 bases unmatched. CDR1 and CDR2 from the germline V gene are MDHEN and SYDVKM. This CDR3 has 21 amino acids. CDR3 loop: CASSLWETGASGVGGDQPQHF. In DNA, the CDR3 is TGTGCCAGCAGTTTATGGGAGACAGGGGCGTCGGGGGTGGGTGGCGATCAGCCCCAGCATTTT. Looking up the rest from reference TRBV28 and TRBJ1-5 gives the full variable domain: DVKVTQSSRYLVKRTGEKVFLECVQDMDHENMFWYRQDPGLGLRLIYFSYDVKMKEKGDIPEGYSVSREKKERFSLILESASTNQTSMYLCASSLWETGASGVGGDQPQHFGDGTRLSIL.

The chain carries TRBV4-2 and TRBJ2-5; no definite D call. The V end was cut by 0 bases, the J end by 5 bases, with 4 bases between. In germline, CDR1 is LGHNA, CDR2 YNFKEQ. This CDR3 is built from 12 residues. CDR3 region: CASSQDKETQYF. The CDR3 DNA follows: TGTGCCAGCAGCCAAGATAAGGAGACCCAGTACTTC.

The chain joins TRBV9 to TRBJ2-3; 8 bases align to TRBD2. The V gene's germline CDR1 is SGDLS and CDR2 YYNGEE. V was clipped by 4 bases and J by 0 bases; unmatched bases: 13. The CDR3 is made up of 18 amino acids. In DNA form, the CDR3 reads TGTGCCAGCAGCTCAAATCCGACTAGCGCGACTAGCACAGATACGCAGTATTTT. It translates to CASSSNPTSATSTDTQYF.

The chain has TRBV19 and TRBJ2-7; D perhaps matches TRBD1 (6 bases). Germline assignment: CDR1 LNHDA and CDR2 SQIVND (reference sequence). This CDR3 comprises 12 residues. V was trimmed by 5 bases and J by 6 bases, leaving 11 bases between them. CDR3 nucleotides: TGTGCCAGTAGTCCCAGGGGACGCGAGCAGTACTTC. Protein product: CASSPRGREQYF.

The V call is TRBV7-9, the J call TRBJ2-7, with 10 positions matching TRBD2. The V gene end was trimmed by 4 bases and the J gene end by 7 bases; junction bases not matched to a gene: 10. CDR1 is SEHNR and CDR2 is FQNEAQ in the germline V gene (reference sequence). The length of the CDR3 is 15 residues. The DNA of the CDR3 is TGTGCCAGCAGCTCCCCTAGCGGGGGACTACGAGAGCAGTACTTC. This sequence encodes CASSSPSGGLREQYF. Complete variable domain (other parts from reference TRBV7-9 and TRBJ2-7): DTGVSQNPRHKITKRGQNVTFRCDPISEHNRLYWYRQTLGQGPEFLTYFQNEAQLEKSRLLSDRFSAERPKGSFSTLEIQRTEQGDSAMYLCASSSPSGGLREQYFGPGTRLTVT.

The chain combines TRBV9 with TRBJ2-1; D unclear. This CDR3 is built from 15 residues. Germline CDR1 is SGDLS and CDR2 is YYNGEE. V was pared by 0 bases and J by 2 bases, with 9 bases between. The CDR3 DNA reads as TGTGCCAGCAGCGTAGATACTGTAACCTACAATGAGCAGTTCTTC. Amino acids: CASSVDTVTYNEQFF.

This clone showed up just once. The rearrangement joins TRBV27 to TRBJ2-7; possibly TRBD1 for D (6 bases). Germline-derived CDR1 and CDR2 are MNHEY and SMNVEV (reference sequence). The CDR3 runs to 14 residues. V shed 3 bases and J shed 4 bases, with 13 bases lying between them. CDR3 sequence (DNA): TGTGCCAGCAGTTTCTCAGGGGAGTTGTACGAGCAGTACTTC. It specifies CASSFSGELYEQYF.